This T cell receptor beta chain was recovered during a study of blood T cell repertoires in COVID-19. For the study at large: Donors in the United States, Italy and Spain gave samples during acute or convalescent COVID-19. PBMCs, B-cell-depleted T cells, or T cells provided the cDNA or gDNA that made up the material.

The CDR3 length is 14 residues. The V gene lost 1 base and the J gene lost 3 bases, with 7 bases spanning the gap. CDR1 is SGHDN and CDR2 is FVKESK in the germline V gene. Original data processing: Estimated nucleated cell counts came from reference gene primer amplification. Repertoires were generated with immunoSEQ multiplex PCR, while TCRdb's copy carries only in-frame clones and drops some. For V, J and clone size, that table is used; D and trimming come from the DNA. Of 160,000 or so clones detected, around 80% appear once; the ten largest clones hold approximately 18%. The receptor comes from a woman aged 80 or over with acute or convalescent COVID-19. The chain recombines TRBV14 with TRBJ2-1, with D hard to call. The sequencing input was peripheral blood. Here the CDR3 reads CASSQVADYNEQFF. The DNA of the CDR3 is TGTGCCAGCAGCCAAGTGGCGGACTACAATGAGCAGTTCTTC.